This T cell receptor (beta chain) was sequenced for a study of cytomegalovirus exposure and HLA in healthy donors. The PCR used 60 Vbeta and 13 Jbeta primers. TCRdb's table, derived via immunoSEQ multiplex PCR, lists solely in-frame clones and lacks some. The table has more than 95,000 clones, over 75% seen once. V lost 5 bases and J lost 9, with 23 bases in between. The germline V gene has CDR1 LNHDA and CDR2 SQIVND (reference sequence). The CDR3 spans 16 residues. The specimen sequenced was PBMCs. The source is a woman aged 40 to 49 in good health and CMV-seropositive. The chain links TRBV19 to TRBJ2-4; TRBD1 is a possible D gene (7 bases). The CDR3 nucleotides are TGTGCCAGTAGTGCCCGCGGCGTAGGCGGGGACAGCATTCAGTACTTC. Protein: CASSARGVGGDSIQYF.